These 10 T cell receptor beta chains came from one sample sequenced in a study of T cells in Graves' hyperthyroidism and ophthalmopathy. Amplification of TCR beta CDR3 regions used RNA as the template. The TCR CDR3 first-round RT-PCR relied on the HTBI primer set. TCRdb passed the multiplex PCR reads through MiXCR, listing each CDR3 protein once. The sample includes around 300,000 distinct CDR3 sequences, about an eighth seen only once; the top ten take 7% to 9.5%. Material: blood. Receptors originate from a woman aged 40 to 50 with Graves' hyperthyroidism.

Written as DNA, the CDR3 is TGTGCCAGCAGCCGGACCAACTCAAACACAGATACGCAGTATTTT. This codes for CASSRTNSNTDTQYF. The chain uses TRBV11-2 and TRBJ2-3; D unclear. Germline-derived CDR1 and CDR2 are SGHAT and FQNNGV. V lost 5 bases, J lost 2 bases, and 14 bases lay in between. The CDR3 extends over 15 amino acids.

This clonotype was counted at least ten times. The chain has TRBV5-5 and TRBJ2-1; the D is unclear. The CDR3 runs 17 residues. The germline CDR1 and CDR2 sequences are SGHKS and YYEKEE (reference sequence). V lost 0 bases to trimming and J lost 0 bases, with 13 bases between them. CDR3 sequence reads: CASSLAALVSSYNEQFF. The DNA for the CDR3 is TGTGCCAGCAGCTTGGCCGCACTGGTGAGCTCCTACAATGAGCAGTTCTTC.

This clonotype was seen repeatedly, ten times or more. The chain carries TRBV29-1 and TRBJ2-7; D tentatively fits TRBD1 or TRBD2 (6 bases each). Germline CDR1 SQVTM, CDR2 ANQGSEA. The CDR3 length is 13 residues. The V and J ends lost 4 bases and 4 bases respectively, with 14 bases between them. CDR3 loop: CSVGRGKRYEQYF. For the CDR3, the DNA is TGCAGCGTTGGGAGGGGGAAGCGGTACGAGCAGTACTTC.

This clonotype came up many times. This chain joins TRBV2 and TRBJ1-4; unclear D gene. The germline gives CDR1 SNHLY, CDR2 FYNNEI. With 4 bases removed from V and 6 bases from J, the gap between germline ends came to 9 bases. The CDR3 runs 13 residues. CDR3 DNA sequence: TGTGCCAGCAGTGGGGGTTTGGATGAAAAACTGTTTTTT. This encodes CASSGGLDEKLFF.

This clonotype appeared many times. V usage is TRBV10-3 and J usage is TRBJ2-7; D possibly corresponds to TRBD2 (6 bases). Trimming removed 4 bases at V and 4 bases at J, with 11 bases between. This CDR3 has 13 residues. Germline V gene lookup returns CDR1 ENHRY and CDR2 SYGVKD. Here the CDR3 reads CAISGISGYEQYF. CDR3 DNA: TGTGCCATCAGTGGGATTAGCGGTTACGAGCAGTACTTC.

The table lists this clonotype with a few counts. The chain recombines TRBV4-1 with TRBJ2-1; D uncertain. The germline gives CDR1 MGHRA, CDR2 YSYEKL. V dropped 4 bases and J dropped 8 bases, with 12 bases sitting between them. This CDR3 has 13 residues. In nucleotides, the CDR3 is TGCGCCAGCAGCCCCCTTGTACGAGATGAGCAGTTCTTC. Translated, it gives CASSPLVRDEQFF.

This clonotype was counted only a few times. The chain joins TRBV5-6 to TRBJ2-7; D might be TRBD2 (6 bases). Per the germline V gene, CDR1 is SGHDT and CDR2 is YYEEEE. This CDR3 is 15 amino acids long. V lost 0 bases and J 3 bases, leaving 13 bases between the germline ends. The CDR3 loop is CASSLGGTSHYEQYF. The CDR3 bases are TGTGCCAGCAGCTTGGGCGGGACCTCCCACTACGAGCAGTACTTC.

This rearrangement joins TRBV14 to TRBJ1-3; D unresolved. The CDR3 is 15 residues long. Trimming left V 1 base short and J 2 bases short, with 9 bases between. The germline gives CDR1 SGHDN, CDR2 FVKESK. CDR3 sequence (DNA): TGTGCCAGCAGCCAAGTAGGAACAGCTGGAAACACCATATATTTT. Translated, it gives CASSQVGTAGNTIYF.

Many counts were recorded for this clonotype. The J gene is TRBJ2-1, the V gene TRBV18; 9 positions match TRBD1. CDR1 and CDR2 (germline): KGHSH, LQKENI. Trimming took 3 bases from V and 5 from J; bases not matched to a gene: 5. This CDR3 has 15 amino acids. For the CDR3, the DNA is TGTGCCAGCTCACCGGGGACAGGGCTGGACAATGAGCAGTTCTTC. The encoded protein is CASSPGTGLDNEQFF.

In this sample, this clonotype turned up many times. The rearrangement links TRBV24-1 to TRBJ1-2; D is uncertain. Trimming took off 4 bases at V and 7 bases at J, with 12 bases between the two ends. The CDR3 totals 13 residues. Germline CDR1 KGHDR, CDR2 SFDVKD. CDR3 DNA: TGTGCCACCAGTGACGGCCCTAGCCTTGGCTACACCTTC. Translated, it gives CATSDGPSLGYTF.